These 8 T cell receptor beta chains share one sample of origin, sequenced in a study of memory CD4+ T cells and cytomegalovirus serostatus. Single viable CD3+CD4+CD8-CD45RO+ cells were sorted as the memory CD4+ T cells. Here immunoSEQ multiplex PCR was the method, and the copy in TCRdb shows in-frame clones only, minus some. This sample carries about 48,000 clones, about three quarters of them seen once, and the ten largest clones take approximately 0.8%. Sequencing was done on a sample of memory CD4+ T cells from blood. These receptors originate from an adult in good health and CMV-seronegative.

This chain uses TRBV2 with TRBJ1-2; 7 bases map to TRBD1. CDR1 and CDR2 (germline): SNHLY, FYNNEI. The CDR3 totals 12 residues. V shed 5 bases, J shed 4 bases, and the junction held 1 base outside the gene matches. CDR3 nucleotides: TGTGCCAGCAGTCGGGACAGCTATGGCTACACCTTC. This codes for CASSRDSYGYTF.

The chain has TRBV4-1 and TRBJ1-3; tentative D call: TRBD1 (5 bases). The V gene's germline CDR1 is MGHRA and CDR2 YSYEKL. Between the trimmed V and J ends, which lost 1 base and 4 bases, there was a span of 14 bases. The CDR3 runs to 16 residues. CDR3: CASSQGPGIGGNTIYF. CDR3 bases: TGCGCCAGCAGCCAAGGTCCAGGGATAGGGGGAAACACCATATATTTT.

The chain has TRBV13 and TRBJ2-1; D possibly corresponds to TRBD2 (5 bases). CDR1 and CDR2 (germline): PRHDT, FYEKMQ (reference sequence). This CDR3 region has 15 residues. V lost 10 bases and J 5 bases, leaving 21 bases between the germline ends. The DNA for the CDR3 is TGTGCCACCACCCTTCAGCGGAGTTCACACAATGAGCAGTTCTTC. This translates into CATTLQRSSHNEQFF.

This chain joins TRBV6-4 and TRBJ1-6; D is undetermined. The ends were cut back, 0 bases at V and 14 bases at J, with 14 bases in the middle. Germline V gene lookup returns CDR1 MRHNA and CDR2 SNTAGT. The CDR3 is 14 amino acids. CDR3 nucleotide sequence: TGTGCCAGCAGTGACTCGATTCTTTCCCGGACCCTCCACTTT. Translated, it gives CASSDSILSRTLHF.

The genes are TRBV11-2 and TRBJ2-1; D is undetermined. The CDR3 spans 15 residues. Trimming pared 0 bases from V and 5 bases from J, leaving 11 bases between. CDR1 SGHAT and CDR2 FQNNGV come from the germline V gene. CDR3 DNA: TGTGCCAGCAGCTTAGATCTAACAGCCAACAATGAGCAGTTCTTC. Translated: CASSLDLTANNEQFF.

The rearrangement uses TRBV20-1 and TRBJ1-2; D remains ambiguous. The length of the CDR3 is 11 residues. Trimming took off 5 bases at V and 2 bases at J, with 6 bases between the two ends. The germline gives CDR1 DFQATT, CDR2 SNEGSKA (reference sequence). The CDR3 DNA is TGCAGTGCTTACCTGAACTATGGCTACACCTTC. As protein: CSAYLNYGYTF.

The chain is built from TRBV2 and TRBJ1-2; TRBD1 agrees at 7 bases. The CDR3 has 12 amino acids. Trimming removed 4 bases from V and 13 bases from J; junction bases left unmatched: 9. CDR1 SNHLY and CDR2 FYNNEI come from the germline V gene. The CDR3: CASSVGDRAVTF. CDR3 in DNA: TGTGCCAGCAGTGTGGGCGACAGGGCGGTCACCTTC.

The CDR3 bases are TGCACCAGCAGCCCCCGTATTGGCCCTAGTTTGGCGGGGGGGCCGAGAAATGAGCAGTTCTTC. Translated, it gives CTSSPRIGPSLAGGPRNEQFF. V usage is TRBV1 and J usage is TRBJ2-1; the tabulated D call, TRBD2, remains unverified against the DNA. TRBV1 is given as a pseudogene. The CDR3 has 21 residues.